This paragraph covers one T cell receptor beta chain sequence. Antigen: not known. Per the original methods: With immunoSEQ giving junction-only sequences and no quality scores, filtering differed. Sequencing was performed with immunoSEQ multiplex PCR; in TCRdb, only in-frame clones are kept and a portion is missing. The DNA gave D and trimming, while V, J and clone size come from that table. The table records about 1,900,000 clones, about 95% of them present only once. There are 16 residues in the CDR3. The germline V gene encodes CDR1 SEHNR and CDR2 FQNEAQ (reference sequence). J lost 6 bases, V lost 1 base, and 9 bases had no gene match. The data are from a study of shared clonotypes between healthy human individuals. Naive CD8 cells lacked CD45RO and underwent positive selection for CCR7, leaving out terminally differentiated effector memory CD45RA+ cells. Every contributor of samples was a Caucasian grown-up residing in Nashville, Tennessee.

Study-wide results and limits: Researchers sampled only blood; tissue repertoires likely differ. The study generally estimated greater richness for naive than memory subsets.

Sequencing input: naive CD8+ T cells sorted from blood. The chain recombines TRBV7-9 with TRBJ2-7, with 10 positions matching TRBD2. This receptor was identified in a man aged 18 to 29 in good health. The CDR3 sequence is CASSLGRLAGAGEQYF. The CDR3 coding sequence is TGTGCCAGCAGCTTAGGGCGCCTAGCGGGAGCAGGCGAGCAGTACTTC.